This T cell receptor (beta chain) was captured in a study of human T cells and chemical hapten exposure (dated by TCRdb to 2020 to 2023). In the study overall: The libraries were sequenced as a pool, and the TCR yield per sample differed mostly because of small variations in library volumes within the pool. In alopecia patients, the study followed how the peripheral blood TCR repertoire changed in vivo over primary and secondary sensitization to diphenylcyclopropenone (DPC), a hapten. From each blood RNA sample, both TCR alpha and TCR beta chains were sequenced.

Total RNA was isolated from unfractionated whole blood collected in Tempus Blood RNA tubes. Five healthy volunteers served as TCR sequencing controls and were bled at day 0, 2 weeks and 6 weeks. Library preparation used 5' RACE. TCRdb lists the instrument as Illumina MiSeq. Library preparation attached unique molecular identifiers to individual cDNA molecules for quantitative, reproducible TCR counting. The paper's data handling went like this. The median number of TCRs per sample was roughly 100,000, ranging from about 20,000 to 750,000. V, J and CDR3 annotation of the TCR reads was performed with the Decombinator software suite. For the PS versus PT1 abundance plots, all samples were subsampled to the same number of TCRs (28,000). Expanded TCRs were defined as absent before sensitization and observed at least eight times at the 2-week time point. TCRdb ran its own pipeline on the public reads, namely fastp trimming at Q25 and MiXCR clone calling, and kept in-frame beta chains. Rows with one shared CDR3 protein collapse into an entry with the most common genes and DNA. TCRdb's processing, not the authors', yielded these V and J calls. Present in this sample are about 81,000 distinct CDR3 sequences, approximately 7.7% of which were seen just once. Of the sample, 2% to 2.5% is held by the ten largest clones.

V and J lose 4 bases and 6 bases, and a span of 9 bases separates them. Its CDR3 holds 11 amino acids, cysteine through phenylalanine. Of all the DNA, just the CDR3 is kept, 33 bases in frame from base 1. The germline V gene specifies SQVTM as CDR1 and ANQGSEA as CDR2. This clonotype was recorded at least ten times. Its cognate antigen has yet to be identified. Per-nucleotide qualities are absent, and no much larger clonotype sits a single base away. Findings and caveats that apply to the study as a whole: DPC sensitization did not change how many TCRs were above 1 in 1000 frequency, and no evidence was found of alterations in global repertoire structure. Repeated subsampling changed both the strength of the expansion versus patch-test correlation and the threshold at which that correlation became significant.

The receptor was derived from a male donor in good health. Recombination joined TRBV29-1 with TRBJ1-2, with no D gene named confidently. CDR3 sequence: CSVVGRDGYTF. The DNA sequence follows: TGCAGCGTTGTAGGCCGGGATGGCTACACCTTC.